This T cell receptor (beta chain) stems from a study of T cell responses to AZD1222 COVID-19 vaccine. The wider study: The analysis combined second doses at about 4 or about 12 weeks. General observations from the study: Without day 14 samples, only post-peak T cell repertoires were studied. Mostly white British, mostly female donors; authors suggested clonal diversity may be underestimated.

In the case of this clone: Its antigen is still unknown.

The repertoire was sequenced with immunoSEQ multiplex PCR; TCRdb's copy has only in-frame clones and lacks some. The table has around 100,000 clones, around 87% seen once. The CDR3 is 13 residues long. V lost 1 base to trimming and J lost 5 bases, with 8 bases between them. The V gene is TRBV12-3 or TRBV12-4, the J gene TRBJ1-1; D call uncertain. The TCR sequence derives from an adult in good health. Sample: peripheral blood, taken on day 0 of AZD1222 vaccination. DNA of the CDR3: TGTGCCAGCAGTTTAGAATTGGGGACTGAAGCTTTCTTT. Translated, it gives CASSLELGTEAFF.